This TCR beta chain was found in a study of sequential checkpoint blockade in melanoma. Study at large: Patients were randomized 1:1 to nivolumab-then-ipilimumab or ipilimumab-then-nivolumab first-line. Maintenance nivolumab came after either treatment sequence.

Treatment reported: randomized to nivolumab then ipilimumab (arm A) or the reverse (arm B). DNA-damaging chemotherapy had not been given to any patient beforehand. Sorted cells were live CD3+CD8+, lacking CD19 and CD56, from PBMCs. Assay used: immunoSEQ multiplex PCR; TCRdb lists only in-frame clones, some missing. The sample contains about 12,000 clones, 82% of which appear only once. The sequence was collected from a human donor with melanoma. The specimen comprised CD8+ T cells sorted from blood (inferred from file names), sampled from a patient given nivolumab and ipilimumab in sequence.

CDR3 loop: CASSEGRGYGYTF. CDR3 coding DNA: TGTGCCAGCAGTGAAGGAAGGGGCTATGGCTACACCTTC. The chain joins TRBV6-1 to TRBJ1-2; D might be TRBD1 (5 bases). The CDR3 is 13 residues long. Germline assignment: CDR1 MNHNS and CDR2 SASEGT. The V gene lost 1 base and the J gene lost 4 bases, with 7 bases spanning the gap.